This TCR beta chain was obtained from a study of blood T cell repertoires in COVID-19. For the study at large: Whether acute or convalescent, the COVID-19 samples came from the United States, Italy and Spain.

On this clone: This specimen includes other DNA sequences encoding the same CDR3.

Profiled with immunoSEQ multiplex PCR; TCRdb holds only in-frame clones, not every one. The sample holds under 150,000 clones, around 80% seen once. The sample was peripheral blood. This clonotype was sampled from a woman over 75 with acute or convalescent COVID-19.

CDR3 nucleotides: TGTGCCAGCAGTTTGAGCTCTGGGGCCAACGTCCTGACTTTC. Translation: CASSLSSGANVLTF. The J gene is TRBJ2-6, the V gene TRBV28; D uncertain. From germline, CDR1 is MDHEN and CDR2 SYDVKM. Trimming left V 3 bases short and J 0 bases short, with 3 bases between. The CDR3 is made up of 14 amino acids.